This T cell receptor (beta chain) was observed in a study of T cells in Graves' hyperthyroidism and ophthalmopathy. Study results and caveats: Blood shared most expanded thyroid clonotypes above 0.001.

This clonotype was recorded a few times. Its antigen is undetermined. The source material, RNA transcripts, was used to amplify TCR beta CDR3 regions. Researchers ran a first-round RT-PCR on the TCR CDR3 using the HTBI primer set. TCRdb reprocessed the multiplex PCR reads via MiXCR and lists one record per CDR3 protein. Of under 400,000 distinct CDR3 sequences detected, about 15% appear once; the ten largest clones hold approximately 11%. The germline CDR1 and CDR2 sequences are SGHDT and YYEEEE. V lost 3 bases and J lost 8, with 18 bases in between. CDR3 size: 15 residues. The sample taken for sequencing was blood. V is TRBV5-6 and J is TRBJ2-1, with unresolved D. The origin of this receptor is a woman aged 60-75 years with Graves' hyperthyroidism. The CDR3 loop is CASSSAGLGLDEQFF. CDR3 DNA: TGTGCCAGCAGCTCGGCTGGGCTAGGGCTCGATGAGCAGTTCTTC. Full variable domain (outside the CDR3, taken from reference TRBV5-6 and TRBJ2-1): DAGVTQSPTHLIKTRGQQVTLRCSPKSGHDTVSWYQQALGQGPQFIFQYYEEEERQRGNFPDRFSGHQFPNYSSELNVNALLLGDSALYLCASSSAGLGLDEQFFGPGTRLTVL.